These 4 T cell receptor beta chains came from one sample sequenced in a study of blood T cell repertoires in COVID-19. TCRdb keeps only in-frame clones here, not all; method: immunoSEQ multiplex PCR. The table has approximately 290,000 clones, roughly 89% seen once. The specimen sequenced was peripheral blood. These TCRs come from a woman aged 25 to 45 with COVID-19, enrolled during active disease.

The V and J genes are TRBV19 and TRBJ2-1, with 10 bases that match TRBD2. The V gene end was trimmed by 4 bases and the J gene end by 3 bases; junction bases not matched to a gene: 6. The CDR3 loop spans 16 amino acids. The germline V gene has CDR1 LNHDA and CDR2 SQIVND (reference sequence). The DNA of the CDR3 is TGTGCCAGTAGTACGAGCGGGGGGGCCATCTACAATGAGCAGTTCTTC. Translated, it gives CASSTSGGAIYNEQFF.

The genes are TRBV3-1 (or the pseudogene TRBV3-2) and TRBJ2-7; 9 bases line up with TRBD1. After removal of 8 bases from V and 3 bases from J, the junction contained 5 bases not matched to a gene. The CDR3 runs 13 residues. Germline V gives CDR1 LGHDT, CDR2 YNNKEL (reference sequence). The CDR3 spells CASPGQGHYEQYF. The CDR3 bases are TGTGCCAGCCCGGGACAGGGACACTACGAGCAGTACTTC.

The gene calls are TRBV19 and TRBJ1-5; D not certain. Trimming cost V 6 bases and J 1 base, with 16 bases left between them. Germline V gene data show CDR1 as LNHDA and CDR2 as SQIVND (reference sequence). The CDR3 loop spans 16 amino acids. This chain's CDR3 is CASRTEGSRSNQPQHF. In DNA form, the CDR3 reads TGTGCCAGTAGGACGGAGGGCTCAAGGAGCAATCAGCCCCAGCATTTT.

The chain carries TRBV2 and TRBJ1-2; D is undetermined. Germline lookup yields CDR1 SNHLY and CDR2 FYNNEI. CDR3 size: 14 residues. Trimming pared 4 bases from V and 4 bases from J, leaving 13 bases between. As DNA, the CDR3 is TGTGCCAGCAGTGCCCTTTTGGGCTCCTATGGCTACACCTTC. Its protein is CASSALLGSYGYTF. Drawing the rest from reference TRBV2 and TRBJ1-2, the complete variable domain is EPEVTQTPSHQVTQMGQEVILRCVPISNHLYFYWYRQILGQKVEFLVSFYNNEISEKSEIFDDQFSVERPDGSNFTLKIRSTKLEDSAMYFCASSALLGSYGYTFGSGTRLTVV.